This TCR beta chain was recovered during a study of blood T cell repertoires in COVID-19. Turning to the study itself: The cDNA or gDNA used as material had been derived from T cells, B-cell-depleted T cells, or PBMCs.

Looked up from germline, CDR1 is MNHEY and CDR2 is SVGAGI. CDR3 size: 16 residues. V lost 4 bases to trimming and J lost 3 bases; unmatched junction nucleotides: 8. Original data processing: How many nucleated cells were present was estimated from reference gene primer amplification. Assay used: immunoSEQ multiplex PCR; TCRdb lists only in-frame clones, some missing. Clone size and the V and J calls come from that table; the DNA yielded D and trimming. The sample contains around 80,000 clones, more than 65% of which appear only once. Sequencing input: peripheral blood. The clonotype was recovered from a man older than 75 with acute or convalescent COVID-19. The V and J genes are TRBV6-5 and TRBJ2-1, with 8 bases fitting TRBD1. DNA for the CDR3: TGTGCCAGCAGTTCCGTGACAGGGGCTGACTACAATGAGCAGTTCTTC. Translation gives CASSSVTGADYNEQFF.